The clone carrying this TCR beta chain was recorded at least ten times. The antigen is not known. The record originates from a study of T cells in Graves' hyperthyroidism and ophthalmopathy. Study context: Before any treatment, at initial diagnosis, peripheral blood was collected. Study-level points and caveats: In blood, most of the thyroid clonotypes expanded above 0.001 were also present.

Reasons for excluding patients were uncontrolled infection, other autoimmune disease, pregnancy or lactation. Thyroid ultrasound and orbital computed tomography, with clinical symptoms and serum thyroxine and TRAb, informed diagnoses. Trimming took 5 bases from V and 7 from J, leaving 12 bases between them. The CDR3 is 14 residues long. Regions amplified from RNA transcripts were the TCR beta CDR3 regions. The HTBI primer set was used in a first-round RT-PCR of the TCR CDR3. TCRdb reprocessed the multiplex PCR reads with MiXCR, giving one entry per CDR3 protein. The sample shows 640,000 or so distinct CDR3 sequences, approximately 15% of them seen only once.

This clonotype originated in a woman aged 18-30 years with Graves' ophthalmopathy. The sample comprised blood. J is TRBJ1-6 and V is TRBV12-3 or TRBV12-4; D is perhaps TRBD1 (6 bases). The DNA of the CDR3 is TGTGCCAGCAGTGTTACAGGGATAAATTCACCCCTCCACTTT. It yields the protein CASSVTGINSPLHF.